Presented here are 9 T cell receptor beta chains from one specimen sequenced in a study of T cell repertoires in chronic hepatitis B. Sequenced by immunoSEQ multiplex PCR; TCRdb stores in-frame clones only, minus some. This sample's table has fewer than 20 clones. The sample taken for sequencing was HBV core (core169) epitope-specific CD8+ T cells from PBMCs. Receptors were obtained from a human donor with chronic hepatitis B virus infection.

The chain links TRBV27 to TRBJ2-7; 8 positions agree with TRBD2. This CDR3 comprises 15 residues. Germline V gene lookup returns CDR1 MNHEY and CDR2 SMNVEV (reference sequence). Trimming took 0 bases from V and 1 from J; bases not matched to a gene: 2. Written as DNA, the CDR3 is TGTGCCAGCAGTTTATCGACTAGCGTTTCCTACGAGCAGTACTTC. Protein: CASSLSTSVSYEQYF.

The chain carries TRBV27 and TRBJ2-7; no firm D call. Germline CDR1 reads MNHEY; CDR2 reads SMNVEV (reference sequence). With 4 bases removed from V and 4 bases from J, the gap between germline ends came to 20 bases. The CDR3 loop spans 16 amino acids. The CDR3 region has the DNA TGTGCCAGCAGTTCGGGCCCCCCTCGATTCAGTTACGAGCAGTACTTC. As protein: CASSSGPPRFSYEQYF.

The rearrangement joins TRBV5-6 to TRBJ1-2; D ambiguous. The CDR3 runs 15 residues. Germline CDR1 and CDR2: SGHDT and YYEEEE. Trimming removed 7 bases from V and 4 bases from J, with 20 bases in between. The chain's CDR3 is CASAYHSRKTYGYTF. CDR3 sequence (DNA): TGTGCCAGCGCTTATCATAGTCGAAAGACCTATGGCTACACCTTC.

This clone was seen more than once but under ten times. V gene TRBV6-1 combines with J gene TRBJ2-6; D may correspond to TRBD1 or TRBD2 (5 bases each). CDR1 is MNHNS and CDR2 is SASEGT in the germline V gene. Between the trimmed V and J ends, which lost 5 bases and 5 bases, there was a span of 22 bases. This CDR3 has 18 amino acids. The CDR3 coding sequence is TGTGCCAGCAGTAAAGGGGAGTGGGAACAAAGTCGGGCCAACGTCCTGACTTTC. Encoded protein: CASSKGEWEQSRANVLTF.

V usage is TRBV7-6 and J usage is TRBJ1-2; no definite D call. The CDR3 is 12 residues long. Germline V lookup: CDR1 SGHVS, CDR2 FNYEAQ. V was shortened by 5 bases and J by 4 bases, with 8 bases between the two germline ends. The CDR3 spells CASSRKTYGYTF. In nucleotides, the CDR3 is TGTGCCAGCAGCCGAAAGACCTATGGCTACACCTTC.

The chain combines TRBV2 with TRBJ2-1, with 7 bases fitting TRBD2. Germline CDR1 is SNHLY and CDR2 is FYNNEI. The trim removed 7 bases at V and 0 bases at J, leaving 6 bases unmatched. The CDR3 runs 15 residues. CDR3 nucleotides: TGTGCCAGCATCCGAGGGAGGGCCTCCTACAATGAGCAGTTCTTC. Protein: CASIRGRASYNEQFF. The variable domain in full, completed from reference TRBV2 and TRBJ2-1, reads EPEVTQTPSHQVTQMGQEVILRCVPISNHLYFYWYRQILGQKVEFLVSFYNNEISEKSEIFDDQFSVERPDGSNFTLKIRSTKLEDSAMYFCASIRGRASYNEQFFGPGTRLTVL.

The CDR3 coding sequence is TGTGCCAGTTCTGAATCCGGGACAGGGTTTTACGAGCAGTACTTC. Translating gives CASSESGTGFYEQYF. The chain links TRBV6-1 to TRBJ2-7; TRBD1 matches at 9 bases. The V gene end was trimmed by 9 bases and the J gene end by 4 bases; junction bases not matched to a gene: 13. Germline CDR1 and CDR2: MNHNS and SASEGT. This CDR3 comprises 15 residues.

This clone appeared once. The CDR3 DNA follows: TGTGCCAGCAGTGATAATCTATCCTACGAGCAGTACTTC. This encodes CASSDNLSYEQYF. The chain combines TRBV2 with TRBJ2-7; D uncertain. The CDR3 is 13 amino acids. The V and J ends lost 3 bases and 1 base respectively, with 7 bases between them. Germline V gene sequence: CDR1 SNHLY, CDR2 FYNNEI.

This sequence joins TRBV10-1 and TRBJ2-6; D ambiguous. The germline gives CDR1 WNHNN, CDR2 SYGVQD (reference sequence). V dropped 5 bases and J dropped 5 bases, with 19 bases sitting between them. This CDR3 spans 17 amino acids. This CDR3 reads CASSTSIAQSRANVLTF. CDR3 sequence (DNA): TGCGCCAGCAGTACATCGATCGCACAAAGTCGGGCCAACGTCCTGACTTTC.